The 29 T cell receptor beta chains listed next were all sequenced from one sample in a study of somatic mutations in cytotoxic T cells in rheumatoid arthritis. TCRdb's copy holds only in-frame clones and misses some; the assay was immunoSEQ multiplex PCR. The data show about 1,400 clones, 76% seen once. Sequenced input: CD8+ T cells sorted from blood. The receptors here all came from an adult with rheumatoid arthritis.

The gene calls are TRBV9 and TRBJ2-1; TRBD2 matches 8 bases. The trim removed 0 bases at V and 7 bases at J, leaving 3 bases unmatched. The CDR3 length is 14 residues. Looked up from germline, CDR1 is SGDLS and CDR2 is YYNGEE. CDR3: CASSVAIAGNEQFF. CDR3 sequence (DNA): TGTGCCAGCAGCGTAGCAATAGCGGGGAATGAGCAGTTCTTC.

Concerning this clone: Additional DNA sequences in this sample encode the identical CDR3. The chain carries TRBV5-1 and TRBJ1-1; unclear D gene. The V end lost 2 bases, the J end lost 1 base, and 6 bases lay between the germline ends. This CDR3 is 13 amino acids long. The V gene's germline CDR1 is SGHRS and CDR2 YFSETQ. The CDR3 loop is CASSLAQNTEAFF. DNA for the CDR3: TGCGCCAGCAGCTTAGCCCAGAACACTGAAGCTTTCTTT. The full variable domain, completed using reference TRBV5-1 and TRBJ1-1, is KAGVTQTPRYLIKTRGQQVTLSCSPISGHRSVSWYQQTPGQGLQFLFEYFSETQRNKGNFPGRFSGRQFSNSRSEMNVSTLELGDSALYLCASSLAQNTEAFFGQGTRLTVV.

DNA of the CDR3: TGTGCCAGCAGCCCAGCGGGCCCGGGGGGCGGGGAGCTGTTTTTT. Encoded protein: CASSPAGPGGGELFF. The chain recombines TRBV11-3 with TRBJ2-2; TRBD2 agrees at 7 bases. Germline V gene lookup returns CDR1 SGHNT and CDR2 YENEEA. CDR3 length: 15 residues. The V segment lost 5 bases and the J segment 7 bases; nucleotides outside the gene matches: 10.

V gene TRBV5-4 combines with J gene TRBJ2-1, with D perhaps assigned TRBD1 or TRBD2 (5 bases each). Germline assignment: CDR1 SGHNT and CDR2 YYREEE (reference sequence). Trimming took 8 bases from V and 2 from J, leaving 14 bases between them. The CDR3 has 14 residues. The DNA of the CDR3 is TGTGCCAGTGGAGATAGGGGACCCTACAATGAGCAGTTCTTC. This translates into CASGDRGPYNEQFF. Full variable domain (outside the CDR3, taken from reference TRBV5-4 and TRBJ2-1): ETGVTQSPTHLIKTRGQQVTLRCSSQSGHNTVSWYQQALGQGPQFIFQYYREEENGRGNFPPRFSGLQFPNYSSELNVNALELDDSALYLCASGDRGPYNEQFFGPGTRLTVL.

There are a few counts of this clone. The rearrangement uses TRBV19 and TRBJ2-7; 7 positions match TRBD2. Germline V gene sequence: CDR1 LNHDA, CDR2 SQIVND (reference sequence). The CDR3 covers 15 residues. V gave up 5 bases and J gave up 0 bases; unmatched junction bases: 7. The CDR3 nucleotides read TGTGCCAGTAGTGATCCCCGGGACTACTCCTACGAGCAGTACTTC. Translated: CASSDPRDYSYEQYF.

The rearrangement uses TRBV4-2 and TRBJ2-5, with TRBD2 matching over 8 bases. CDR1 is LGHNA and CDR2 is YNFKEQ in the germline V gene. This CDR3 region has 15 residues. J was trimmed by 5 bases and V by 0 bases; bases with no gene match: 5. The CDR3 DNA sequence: TGTGCCAGCAGCCAAGATCCGGGAGGGCCGGAGACCCAGTACTTC. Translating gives CASSQDPGGPETQYF.

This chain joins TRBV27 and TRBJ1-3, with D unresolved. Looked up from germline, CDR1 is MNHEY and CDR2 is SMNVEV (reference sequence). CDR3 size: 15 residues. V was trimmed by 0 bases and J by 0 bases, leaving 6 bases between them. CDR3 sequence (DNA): TGTGCCAGCAGTTTATCGGGAAGCTCTGGAAACACCATATATTTT. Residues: CASSLSGSSGNTIYF.

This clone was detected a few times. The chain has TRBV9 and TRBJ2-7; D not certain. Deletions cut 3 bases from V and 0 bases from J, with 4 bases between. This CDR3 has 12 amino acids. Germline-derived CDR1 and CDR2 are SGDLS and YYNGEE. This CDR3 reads CASSDDSYEQYF. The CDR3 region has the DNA TGTGCCAGCAGCGATGACTCCTACGAGCAGTACTTC.

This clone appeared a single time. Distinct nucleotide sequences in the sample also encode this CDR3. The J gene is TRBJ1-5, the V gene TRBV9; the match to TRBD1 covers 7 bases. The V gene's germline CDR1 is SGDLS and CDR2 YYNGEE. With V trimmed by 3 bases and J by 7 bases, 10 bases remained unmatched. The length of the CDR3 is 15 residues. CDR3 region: CASSAYTGVGQPQHF. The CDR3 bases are TGTGCCAGCAGCGCATATACAGGGGTCGGCCAGCCCCAGCATTTT.

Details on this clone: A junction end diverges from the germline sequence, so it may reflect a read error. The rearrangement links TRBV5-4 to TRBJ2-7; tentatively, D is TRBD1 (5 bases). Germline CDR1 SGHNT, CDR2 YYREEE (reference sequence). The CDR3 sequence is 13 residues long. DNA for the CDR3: TGTGCCAGCAGCCTTGGGGCAGATCCTATCTTACGGTTC. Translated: CASSLGADPILRF.

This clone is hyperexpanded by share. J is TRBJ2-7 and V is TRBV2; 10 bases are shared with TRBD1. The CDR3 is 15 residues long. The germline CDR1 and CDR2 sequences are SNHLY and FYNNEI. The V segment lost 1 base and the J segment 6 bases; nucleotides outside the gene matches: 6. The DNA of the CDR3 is TGTGCCAGCAGTGAAGAGGAGACAGGGGGCTCCGAGCAGTACTTC. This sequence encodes CASSEEETGGSEQYF.

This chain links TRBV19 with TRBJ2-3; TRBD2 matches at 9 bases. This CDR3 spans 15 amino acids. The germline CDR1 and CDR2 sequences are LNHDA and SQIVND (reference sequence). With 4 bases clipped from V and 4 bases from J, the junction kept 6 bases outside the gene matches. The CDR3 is CASSTDSGSSDTQYF. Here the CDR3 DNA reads TGTGCCAGTAGTACGGATAGCGGGAGCTCAGATACGCAGTATTTT. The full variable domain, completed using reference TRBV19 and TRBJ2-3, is DGGITQSPKYLFRKEGQNVTLSCEQNLNHDAMYWYRQDPGQGLRLIYYSQIVNDFQKGDIAEGYSVSREKKESFPLTVTSAQKNPTAFYLCASSTDSGSSDTQYFGPGTRLTVL.

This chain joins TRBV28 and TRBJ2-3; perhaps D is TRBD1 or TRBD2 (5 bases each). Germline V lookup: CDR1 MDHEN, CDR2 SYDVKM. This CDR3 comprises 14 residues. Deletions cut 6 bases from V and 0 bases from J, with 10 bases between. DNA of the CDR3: TGTGCCAGCAGCCGGGGCGGGAGCACAGATACGCAGTATTTT. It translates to CASSRGGSTDTQYF.

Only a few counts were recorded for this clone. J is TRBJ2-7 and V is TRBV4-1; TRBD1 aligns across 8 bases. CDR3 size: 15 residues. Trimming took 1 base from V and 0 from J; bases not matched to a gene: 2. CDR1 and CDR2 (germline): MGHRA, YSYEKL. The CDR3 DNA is TGCGCCAGCAGCCAAGGACAGGGGCTCTCCTACGAGCAGTACTTC. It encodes CASSQGQGLSYEQYF.

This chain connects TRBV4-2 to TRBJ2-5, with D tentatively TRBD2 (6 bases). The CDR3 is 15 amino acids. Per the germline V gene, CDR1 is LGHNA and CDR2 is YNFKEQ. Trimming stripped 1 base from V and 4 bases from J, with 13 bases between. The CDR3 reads CASSQGASEIETQYF. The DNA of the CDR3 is TGTGCCAGCAGCCAAGGGGCTAGCGAGATAGAGACCCAGTACTTC.

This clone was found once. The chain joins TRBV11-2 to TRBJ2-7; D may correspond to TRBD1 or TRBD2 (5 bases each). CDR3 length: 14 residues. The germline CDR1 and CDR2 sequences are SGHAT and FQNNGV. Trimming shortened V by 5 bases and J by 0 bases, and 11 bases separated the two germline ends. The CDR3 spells CASSPEGPSYEQYF. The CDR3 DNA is TGTGCCAGCAGCCCCGAGGGGCCCTCCTACGAGCAGTACTTC.

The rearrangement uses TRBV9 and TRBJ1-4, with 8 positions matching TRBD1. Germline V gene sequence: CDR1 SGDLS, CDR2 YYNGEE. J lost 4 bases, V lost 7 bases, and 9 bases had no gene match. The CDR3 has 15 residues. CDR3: CASGGTGALNEKLFF. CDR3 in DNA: TGTGCCAGCGGGGGGACAGGAGCCCTTAATGAAAAACTGTTTTTT.

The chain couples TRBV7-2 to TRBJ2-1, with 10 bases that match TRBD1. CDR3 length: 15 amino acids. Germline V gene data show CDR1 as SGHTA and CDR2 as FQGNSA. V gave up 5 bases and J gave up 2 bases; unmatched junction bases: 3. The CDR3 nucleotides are TGTGCCAGCAGCCCTGGGACAGGGGCCTACAATGAGCAGTTCTTC. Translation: CASSPGTGAYNEQFF.

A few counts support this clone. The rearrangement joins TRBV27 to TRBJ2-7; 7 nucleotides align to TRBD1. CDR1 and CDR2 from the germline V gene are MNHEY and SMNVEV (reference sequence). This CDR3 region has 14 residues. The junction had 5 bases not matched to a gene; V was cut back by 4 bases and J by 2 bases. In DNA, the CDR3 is TGTGCCAGCAGTTACGACAGGGCGCCCTACGAGCAGTACTTC. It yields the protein CASSYDRAPYEQYF.

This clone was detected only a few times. DNA of the CDR3: TGTGCCAGCAGTGAAGTTTCGGGGGCACACAATGAGCAGTTCTTC. It specifies CASSEVSGAHNEQFF. The chain has TRBV25-1 and TRBJ2-1; D possibly uses TRBD1 or TRBD2 (6 bases each). V was cut by 2 bases and J by 5 bases, with 13 bases left in between. This CDR3 region has 15 residues. CDR1 MGHDK and CDR2 SYGVNS come from the germline V gene.

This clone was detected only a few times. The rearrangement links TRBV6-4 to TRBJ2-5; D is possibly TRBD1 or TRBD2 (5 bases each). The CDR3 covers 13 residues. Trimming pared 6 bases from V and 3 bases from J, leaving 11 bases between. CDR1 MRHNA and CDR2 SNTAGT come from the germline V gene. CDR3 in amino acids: CASSPGAEETQYF. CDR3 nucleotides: TGTGCCAGCAGCCCCGGGGCTGAAGAGACCCAGTACTTC.

The CDR3: CASSLGLAGAADTQYF. For the CDR3, the DNA is TGTGCCAGCAGTCTCGGACTAGCGGGAGCCGCAGATACGCAGTATTTT. The rearrangement joins TRBV27 to TRBJ2-3; 13 positions match TRBD2. V lost 5 bases, J lost 4 bases, and 6 bases stayed unmatched. This CDR3 region has 16 residues. The germline gives CDR1 MNHEY, CDR2 SMNVEV (reference sequence).

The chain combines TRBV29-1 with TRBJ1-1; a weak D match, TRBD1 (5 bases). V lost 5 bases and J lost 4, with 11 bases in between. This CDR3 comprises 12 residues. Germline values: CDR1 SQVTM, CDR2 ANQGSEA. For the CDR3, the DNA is TGCAGCGTTACGGGACCAGGCACTGAAGCTTTCTTT. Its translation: CSVTGPGTEAFF.

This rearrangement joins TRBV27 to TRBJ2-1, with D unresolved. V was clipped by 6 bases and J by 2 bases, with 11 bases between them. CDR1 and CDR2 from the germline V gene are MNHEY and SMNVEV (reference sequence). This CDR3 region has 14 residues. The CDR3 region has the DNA TGTGCCAGCAGCCCGGACCAGACCTACAATGAGCAGTTCTTC. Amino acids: CASSPDQTYNEQFF.

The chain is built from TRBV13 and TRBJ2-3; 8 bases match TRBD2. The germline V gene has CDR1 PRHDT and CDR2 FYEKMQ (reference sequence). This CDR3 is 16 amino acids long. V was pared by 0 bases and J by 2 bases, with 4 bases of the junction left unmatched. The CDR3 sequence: CASSLGGLADTDTQYF. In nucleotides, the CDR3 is TGTGCCAGCAGCTTAGGAGGACTAGCTGACACAGATACGCAGTATTTT.

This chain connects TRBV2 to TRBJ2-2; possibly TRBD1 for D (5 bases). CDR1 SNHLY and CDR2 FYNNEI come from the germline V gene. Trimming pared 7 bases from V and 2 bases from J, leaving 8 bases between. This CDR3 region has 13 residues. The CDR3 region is CASTQGNTGELFF. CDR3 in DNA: TGTGCCAGCACGCAGGGAAACACCGGGGAGCTGTTTTTT.

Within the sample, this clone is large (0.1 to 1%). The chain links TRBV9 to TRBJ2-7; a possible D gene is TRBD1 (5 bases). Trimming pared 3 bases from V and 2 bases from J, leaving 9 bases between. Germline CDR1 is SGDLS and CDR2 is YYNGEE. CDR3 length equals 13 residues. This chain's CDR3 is CASSAQGTYEQYF. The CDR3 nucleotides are TGTGCCAGCAGCGCTCAGGGTACCTACGAGCAGTACTTC.

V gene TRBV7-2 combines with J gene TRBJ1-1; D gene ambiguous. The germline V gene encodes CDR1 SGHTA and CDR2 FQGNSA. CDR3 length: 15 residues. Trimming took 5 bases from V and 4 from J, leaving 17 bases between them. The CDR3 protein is CASSADAYLSTEAFF. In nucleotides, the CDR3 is TGTGCCAGCAGCGCGGACGCCTACTTGAGCACTGAAGCTTTCTTT.

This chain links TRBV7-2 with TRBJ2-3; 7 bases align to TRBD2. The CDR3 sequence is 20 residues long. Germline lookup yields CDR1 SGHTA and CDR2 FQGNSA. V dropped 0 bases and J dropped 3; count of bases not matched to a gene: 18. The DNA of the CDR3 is TGTGCCAGCAGCTTAGCGAGCGTGAAGTTTGGGCTAGCGGATACAGATACGCAGTATTTT. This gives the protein CASSLASVKFGLADTDTQYF.